These T cell receptor beta chains were read from a single sample in a study of post-analysis software for immune sequencing data. One entry per CDR3 protein results from TCRdb running MiXCR on the PCR reads. The profile shows around 400,000 distinct CDR3 sequences, about a third of them singletons. The sample taken for sequencing was blood. The source is a girl aged 5 to 17 with multiple sclerosis. CDR3s include the opening cysteine and the closing phenylalanine or tryptophan. The D gene is left open where the match is weak. Where a row states a size, it is once, few, many or the class of an expanded clone; other rows omit it.

>-|TRBV4-2|17|TRBD2|TRBJ2-1
TGTGCCAGCAGCCAAGAGGGTCAGACTAGCGGGTCCAATGAGCAGTTCTTC
CASSQEGQTSGSNEQFF
>-|TRBV7-2|14|TRBD1|TRBJ1-4
TGTGCCAGCAGCCAGACAGGGGGCAGTGAAAAACTGTTTTTT
CASSQTGGSEKLFF
>few|TRBV5-1|15|-|TRBJ2-5
TGCGCCAGCAATCACGGGCAAGGAAACGCGGAGACCCAGTACTTC
CASNHGQGNAETQYF
>few|TRBV6-4|16|TRBD2|TRBJ2-1
TGTGCCAGCAGTGACTCGTCTAGCGGGGGGGCTTGGGAGCAGTTCTTC
CASSDSSSGGAWEQFF
>-|TRBV28|18|TRBD1|TRBJ1-2
TGTGCCAGCAGTCCTTGGGGGGCAGGGGGCCCTGAGAACTATGGCTACACCTTC
CASSPWGAGGPENYGYTF
>-|TRBV12-3/TRBV12-4|14|-|TRBJ2-5
TGTGCCAGCAGTCTTGGCAGGACCCAAGAGACCCAGTACTTC
CASSLGRTQETQYF
>-|TRBV5-5|14|-|TRBJ1-5
TGTGCCAGCAGCTTAGTGTCTAGCAATCAGCCCCAGCATTTT
CASSLVSSNQPQHF
>-|TRBV16|14|-|TRBJ1-1
TGTGCCAGCAGCCAATCCACAGTGAGCGCGGAAGCTTTCTTT
CASSQSTVSAEAFF
>-|TRBV18|13|-|TRBJ2-7
TGTGCCAGCTCACCACCTAGCCCCTACGAGCAGTACTTC
CASSPPSPYEQYF
>few|TRBV12-3/TRBV12-4|16|-|TRBJ1-6
TGTGCCAGCAGTTTATCCTCTCGGGGTGATAATTCACCCCTCCACTTT
CASSLSSRGDNSPLHF